The entry below describes one T cell receptor beta chain. This entry is derived from a study of T cell changes during pregnancy in multiple sclerosis. V was pared by 0 bases and J by 0 bases, with 9 bases between. This CDR3 comprises 16 residues. CDR1 is MNHEY and CDR2 is SVGAGI in the germline V gene. The assay was immunoSEQ multiplex PCR, and TCRdb's table has in-frame clones only and misses some. The sample gives approximately 40,000 clones, 90% to 95% of which show up once; around 8.8% is in the top ten. The material sequenced was CD8+ T cells from peripheral blood mononuclear cells, taken in the third trimester of pregnancy. This rearrangement joins TRBV6-5 to TRBJ1-5, with D maybe TRBD1 (5 bases). The sequence was collected from a female donor with multiple sclerosis, enrolled in a pregnancy study. The CDR3 sequence: CASSYSRQNSNQPQHF. The CDR3 coding sequence is TGTGCCAGCAGTTACTCGCGACAGAATAGCAATCAGCCCCAGCATTTT.